This entry lists 10 T cell receptor beta chains sequenced from one sample in a study of blood T cell repertoires in COVID-19. Sequenced by immunoSEQ multiplex PCR; TCRdb stores in-frame clones only, minus some. This table holds 50,000 to 75,000 clones, 90% to 95% found once. Sequencing was carried out using peripheral blood. The receptors originated from a man aged 65 to 85 with active COVID-19.

V and J are TRBV25-1 and TRBJ1-5, with no clear D. V dropped 9 bases and J dropped 2 bases, with 11 bases sitting between them. Per germline, CDR1 MGHDK and CDR2 SYGVNS. This CDR3 is built from 13 residues. CDR3 amino acids: CASGGQGNQPQHF. The CDR3 nucleotides are TGTGCCAGTGGTGGGCAGGGCAATCAGCCCCAGCATTTT. Variable domain in full (rest from reference TRBV25-1 and TRBJ1-5): EADIYQTPRYLVIGTGKKITLECSQTMGHDKMYWYQQDPGMELHLIHYSYGVNSTEKGDLSSESTVSRIRTEHFPLTLESARPSHTSQYLCASGGQGNQPQHFGDGTRLSIL.

In this sample, this clone turned up once. This chain joins TRBV6-1 and TRBJ1-4; 9 bases fit TRBD1. This CDR3 region has 16 residues. The V gene's germline CDR1 is MNHNS and CDR2 SASEGT. V was clipped by 3 bases and J by 8 bases; unmatched bases: 10. The CDR3 DNA is TGTGCCAGCAGTGAGGCCGGGACAGGGACGTCGGAAAAACTGTTTTTT. It translates to CASSEAGTGTSEKLFF.

This sequence joins TRBV2 and TRBJ2-3; a possible D gene is TRBD2 (6 bases). V was trimmed by 6 bases and J by 6 bases, leaving 13 bases between them. The germline gives CDR1 SNHLY, CDR2 FYNNEI. The CDR3 consists of 13 residues. The CDR3, as DNA: TGTGCCAGCAGGGGACTGTGGGGTGATACGCAGTATTTT. Translating gives CASRGLWGDTQYF.

This clone was recorded once. V gene TRBV7-9 combines with J gene TRBJ1-6; D not resolved. The CDR3 runs 13 residues. V was clipped by 6 bases and J by 4 bases, with 7 bases between them. From germline, CDR1 is SEHNR and CDR2 FQNEAQ (reference sequence). The CDR3: CASSSVYNSPLHF. The DNA of the CDR3 is TGTGCCAGCAGTTCTGTTTATAATTCACCCCTCCACTTT.

This chain joins TRBV4-1 and TRBJ2-3, with 8 bases lining up with TRBD1. V shed 2 bases and J 2 bases; nucleotides not matched to a gene: 9. Germline V gene sequence: CDR1 MGHRA, CDR2 YSYEKL. The CDR3 contains 17 residues. CDR3 coding DNA: TGCGCCAGCAGCCAAAGGGGGACAGGCATTTCCACAGATACGCAGTATTTT. Translation: CASSQRGTGISTDTQYF.

The DNA of the CDR3 is TGCGCCAGCAGCCCCCTAGCGGGGGGAAACACCGGGGAGCTGTTTTTT. Translated: CASSPLAGGNTGELFF. The chain joins TRBV5-1 to TRBJ2-2, with 11 bases aligning to TRBD2. V shed 4 bases and J 2 bases; nucleotides not matched to a gene: 4. Germline CDR1 SGHRS, CDR2 YFSETQ. The CDR3 is 16 residues long. The whole variable domain, remainder taken from reference TRBV5-1 and TRBJ2-2, is KAGVTQTPRYLIKTRGQQVTLSCSPISGHRSVSWYQQTPGQGLQFLFEYFSETQRNKGNFPGRFSGRQFSNSRSEMNVSTLELGDSALYLCASSPLAGGNTGELFFGEGSRLTVL.

J is TRBJ2-3 and V is TRBV7-8; D unclear. Germline-derived CDR1 and CDR2 are SGHVS and FQNEAQ. Trimming left V 2 bases short and J 2 bases short, with 8 bases between. CDR3 size: 14 residues. The CDR3 spells CASSLSAVTDTQYF. DNA of the CDR3: TGTGCCAGCAGCTTATCCGCGGTCACAGATACGCAGTATTTT.

The chain has TRBV4-2 and TRBJ1-1, with D perhaps matching TRBD1 (6 bases). The CDR3 consists of 15 residues. CDR1 and CDR2 from the germline V gene are LGHNA and YNFKEQ. Trimming removed 0 bases at V and 4 bases at J, with 12 bases between. For the CDR3, the DNA is TGTGCCAGCAGCCAAGACGGGCAGGGGACCACTGAAGCTTTCTTT. Translated, it gives CASSQDGQGTTEAFF.

The chain combines TRBV6-2 or TRBV6-3 with TRBJ1-4; 8 nucleotides agree with TRBD1. The CDR3 loop spans 15 amino acids. V dropped 6 bases and J dropped 8; count of bases not matched to a gene: 11. From germline, CDR1 is MNHEY and CDR2 SVGEGT. CDR3 region: CASRPMDRVREKLFF. The CDR3 bases are TGTGCCAGCAGACCTATGGACAGGGTCCGGGAAAAACTGTTTTTT.

V gene TRBV3-1 (or the pseudogene TRBV3-2) combines with J gene TRBJ2-2; 10 bases map to TRBD1. The CDR3 extends over 15 amino acids. The germline V gene has CDR1 LGHDT and CDR2 YNNKEL (reference sequence). The V segment lost 5 bases and the J segment 9 bases; nucleotides outside the gene matches: 9. As DNA, the CDR3 is TGTGCCAGCAGCTTCACGGGACAGGGGTTCTGGGAGCTGTTTTTT. Residues: CASSFTGQGFWELFF.